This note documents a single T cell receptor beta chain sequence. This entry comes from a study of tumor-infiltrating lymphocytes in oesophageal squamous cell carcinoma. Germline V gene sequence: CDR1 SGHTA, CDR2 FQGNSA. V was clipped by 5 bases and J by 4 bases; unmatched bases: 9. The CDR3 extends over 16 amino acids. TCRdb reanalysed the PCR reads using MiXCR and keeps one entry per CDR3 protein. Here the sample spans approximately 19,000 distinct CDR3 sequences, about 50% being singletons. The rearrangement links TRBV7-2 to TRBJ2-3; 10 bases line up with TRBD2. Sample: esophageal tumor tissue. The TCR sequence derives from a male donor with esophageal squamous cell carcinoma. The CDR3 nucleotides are TGTGCCAGCAGCCGAGACCTAGCGGGAGTGGCAGATACGCAGTATTTT. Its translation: CASSRDLAGVADTQYF.